Below, 30 T cell receptor beta chains from the same sample are listed, as sequenced in a study of shared clonotypes between healthy human individuals. Clones were read by immunoSEQ multiplex PCR, and TCRdb kept only the in-frame ones, dropping some. This table has over a million clones, roughly 75% appearing once. Sequencing was done on a sample of memory CD4+ T cells sorted from blood. Subset noted: CD45RA-negative fraction. These receptors all come from a man younger than 30 in good health.

The chain recombines TRBV5-1 with TRBJ2-2; 12 nucleotides line up with TRBD2. V shed 7 bases, J shed 0 bases, and the junction held 7 bases outside the gene matches. Germline lookup yields CDR1 SGHRS and CDR2 YFSETQ. The CDR3 runs 17 residues. CDR3 sequence reads: CASGLAGSTANTGELFF. CDR3 bases: TGCGCCAGCGGACTAGCGGGGTCTACCGCGAACACCGGGGAGCTGTTTTTT.

V gene TRBV10-3 combines with J gene TRBJ1-1; D not resolved. The CDR3 length is 15 residues. Per the germline V gene, CDR1 is ENHRY and CDR2 is SYGVKD. The V and J ends lost 7 bases and 0 bases respectively, with 15 bases between them. The CDR3 spells CAITEGGFMNTEAFF. The CDR3 region has the DNA TGTGCCATCACCGAGGGAGGGTTCATGAACACTGAAGCTTTCTTT.

This clone was seen once. This rearrangement joins TRBV7-2 to TRBJ2-3; TRBD1 matches 7 bases. Per germline, CDR1 SGHTA and CDR2 FQGNSA. The CDR3 runs 13 residues. With 3 bases clipped from V and 7 bases from J, the junction kept 4 bases outside the gene matches. The CDR3 protein is CASSFDRANTQYF. Here the CDR3 DNA reads TGTGCCAGCAGCTTCGACAGGGCGAATACGCAGTATTTT.

The V and J genes are TRBV28 and TRBJ2-6, with D uncertain. CDR1 MDHEN and CDR2 SYDVKM come from the germline V gene. The V end was cut by 3 bases, the J end by 4 bases, with 10 bases between. The CDR3 extends over 15 amino acids. For the CDR3, the DNA is TGTGCCAGCAGTTTTAGCAGTGCGGGGGCCAACGTCCTGACTTTC. This translates into CASSFSSAGANVLTF.

The rearrangement joins TRBV28 to TRBJ1-2, with D perhaps matching TRBD1 (5 bases). The CDR3 runs to 13 residues. The V end was cut by 4 bases, the J end by 4 bases, with 10 bases between. CDR1 is MDHEN, CDR2 SYDVKM, per germline. CDR3 residues: CASSSAGLYGYTF. CDR3 coding DNA: TGTGCCAGCAGTTCAGCGGGGCTCTATGGCTACACCTTC.

The V call is TRBV7-6, the J call TRBJ2-5; 7 bases fit TRBD2. Germline V lookup: CDR1 SGHVS, CDR2 FNYEAQ. There are 16 residues in the CDR3. Germline trimming cut 2 bases from V and 5 bases from J; bases unmatched to any gene: 11. The CDR3 loop is CASSLPTKSGEETQYF. DNA for the CDR3: TGTGCCAGCAGCTTACCGACCAAGAGCGGGGAGGAGACCCAGTACTTC.

V is TRBV6-4 and J is TRBJ2-1; TRBD1 agrees at 7 bases. The CDR3 contains 13 residues. Trimming cost V 6 bases and J 12 bases; bases outside gene matches: 11. Germline V lookup: CDR1 MRHNA, CDR2 SNTAGT. The CDR3 coding sequence is TGTGCCAGCAGCTCAGAGACAGGGTACGGGCAGTTCTTC. It codes for CASSSETGYGQFF.

As regards this clone: This CDR3 is also generated by other DNA sequences in the sample. This chain links TRBV20-1 with TRBJ2-5; TRBD2 matches 7 bases. Trimming removed 5 bases from V and 4 bases from J; junction bases left unmatched: 1. The V gene's germline CDR1 is DFQATT and CDR2 SNEGSKA (reference sequence). This CDR3 is built from 11 residues. The CDR3, as DNA: TGCAGTGCTGGGGGGGGAGAGACCCAGTACTTC. It codes for CSAGGGETQYF.

The V call is TRBV28, the J call TRBJ2-3; 9 bases line up with TRBD1. The CDR3 contains 17 residues. Per germline, CDR1 MDHEN and CDR2 SYDVKM. With 7 bases clipped from V and 2 bases from J, the junction kept 13 bases outside the gene matches. The CDR3 DNA follows: TGTGCCAGCACCTTAAGGGGGACAGGGCGTATCACAGATACGCAGTATTTT. Its protein is CASTLRGTGRITDTQYF.

The chain couples TRBV10-3 to TRBJ1-2, with D maybe TRBD1 (6 bases). Trimming shortened V by 7 bases and J by 8 bases, and 23 bases separated the two germline ends. In germline, CDR1 is ENHRY, CDR2 SYGVKD. The CDR3 sequence is 15 residues long. CDR3 loop: CAINQWDNTDVGYTF. The CDR3 bases are TGTGCCATCAACCAATGGGACAATACTGATGTGGGCTACACCTTC.

V usage is TRBV27 and J usage is TRBJ2-6; D remains unclear. Germline values: CDR1 MNHEY, CDR2 SMNVEV (reference sequence). V lost 4 bases and J lost 4, with 8 bases in between. CDR3 length: 14 residues. CDR3 in amino acids: CASSSLGGANVLTF. The CDR3 nucleotides read TGTGCCAGCAGTTCCCTGGGGGGGGCCAACGTCCTGACTTTC.

This clone was recorded only once. The chain recombines TRBV4-1 with TRBJ2-5; the D gene is possibly TRBD1 (6 bases). Germline V lookup: CDR1 MGHRA, CDR2 YSYEKL. Trimming removed 2 bases at V and 1 base at J, with 11 bases between. The CDR3 totals 15 residues. The CDR3 spells CASSQPGQIQETQYF. In nucleotides, the CDR3 is TGCGCCAGCAGCCAACCTGGACAGATCCAAGAGACCCAGTACTTC.

Note on this clone: The same CDR3 also results from other DNA sequences found in this sample. V and J are TRBV5-1 and TRBJ2-2; D is perhaps TRBD1 or TRBD2 (5 bases each). The CDR3 has 15 amino acids. CDR1 is SGHRS and CDR2 is YFSETQ in the germline V gene. V dropped 3 bases and J dropped 1 base, with 10 bases sitting between them. The CDR3 loop reads CASSSQRGNTGELFF. CDR3 DNA: TGCGCCAGCAGCTCCCAGAGGGGGAACACCGGGGAGCTGTTTTTT.

The chain combines TRBV4-3 with TRBJ2-2; D might be TRBD1 (6 bases). From germline, CDR1 is LGHNA and CDR2 YSLEER. The germline V and J ends were trimmed by 0 bases and 4 bases, with 9 bases remaining between them. The CDR3 covers 15 residues. CDR3 in DNA: TGCGCCAGCAGCCAAGATCTAGGGGGCACCGGGGAGCTGTTTTTT. Its protein product is CASSQDLGGTGELFF.

This sequence joins TRBV5-1 and TRBJ2-7; 9 nucleotides align to TRBD1. The V gene end was trimmed by 0 bases and the J gene end by 7 bases; junction bases not matched to a gene: 5. CDR3 length equals 14 residues. In germline, CDR1 is SGHRS, CDR2 YFSETQ. CDR3 amino acids: CASSLGQGVGEQYF. CDR3 coding DNA: TGCGCCAGCAGCTTGGGACAGGGGGTAGGAGAGCAGTACTTC.

J is TRBJ2-1 and V is TRBV19, with no clear D. Germline CDR1 is LNHDA and CDR2 is SQIVND (reference sequence). The CDR3 consists of 13 residues. The V end was cut by 6 bases, the J end by 0 bases, with 6 bases between. The DNA for the CDR3 is TGTGCCAGTAGCCAGGTCTCCTACAATGAGCAGTTCTTC. It translates to CASSQVSYNEQFF.

Comment on this clone: A far more abundant clone sits one base away, making this likely a read error. CDR3 coding DNA: TGTGCCAGCAGTCTCCGGGACAGCTTGTACCTCTCTGGGGCCGACGTCCTGACTTTC. The encoded protein is CASSLRDSLYLSGADVLTF. The rearrangement joins TRBV28 to TRBJ2-6; 7 bases map to TRBD1. CDR3 length: 19 amino acids. In germline, CDR1 is MDHEN, CDR2 SYDVKM.

For this clone: At the DNA level, this CDR3 is encoded by other sequences in the same sample as well. This chain uses TRBV5-1 with TRBJ2-1; 7 bases are a match to TRBD1. The length of the CDR3 is 15 residues. Germline CDR1 reads SGHRS; CDR2 reads YFSETQ. Unmatched junction bases numbered 3, after V lost 0 bases and J lost 3 bases. The CDR3 bases are TGCGCCAGCAGCTTGGGCACAGGGGACTACAATGAGCAGTTCTTC. This translates into CASSLGTGDYNEQFF. Together with reference TRBV5-1 and TRBJ2-1, the CDR3 gives the full variable domain: KAGVTQTPRYLIKTRGQQVTLSCSPISGHRSVSWYQQTPGQGLQFLFEYFSETQRNKGNFPGRFSGRQFSNSRSEMNVSTLELGDSALYLCASSLGTGDYNEQFFGPGTRLTVL.

This chain links TRBV6-6 with TRBJ1-5; D is unresolved. The CDR3 is made up of 14 amino acids. V was trimmed by 7 bases and J by 4 bases, leaving 14 bases between them. Germline V lookup: CDR1 MNHNY, CDR2 SVGAGI (reference sequence). The CDR3 DNA is TGTGCCAGCACCAAGGGAGGTGATAATCAGCCCCAGCATTTT. It specifies CASTKGGDNQPQHF.

This clone was seen more than once but under ten times. The rearrangement joins TRBV10-3 to TRBJ1-5; perhaps TRBD1 as D (6 bases). The CDR3 runs 14 residues. V was pared by 2 bases and J by 3 bases, with 8 bases between. The germline CDR1 and CDR2 sequences are ENHRY and SYGVKD. This chain's CDR3 is CAISEGQPNQPQHF. CDR3 DNA sequence: TGTGCCATCAGTGAGGGACAGCCCAATCAGCCCCAGCATTTT.

The gene calls are TRBV6-5 and TRBJ1-6; D ambiguous. V lost 2 bases and J 6 bases, leaving 14 bases between the germline ends. CDR1 is MNHEY, CDR2 SVGAGI, per germline. This CDR3 is built from 16 residues. CDR3 sequence (DNA): TGTGCCAGCAGTTACAGGGAGCGGGGTAGTAATTCACCCCTCCACTTT. Its protein product is CASSYRERGSNSPLHF.

The chain is built from TRBV30 and TRBJ2-7; weak D call: TRBD2 (6 bases). The CDR3 contains 13 residues. V was clipped by 0 bases and J by 7 bases, with 13 bases between them. The germline V gene encodes CDR1 GTSNPN and CDR2 SVGIG (reference sequence). CDR3 protein: CAWSVALAREQYF. DNA for the CDR3: TGTGCCTGGAGTGTAGCCCTAGCGAGGGAGCAGTACTTC. The full variable domain, rest sourced from reference TRBV30 and TRBJ2-7, is SQTIHQWPATLVQPVGSPLSLECTVEGTSNPNLYWYRQAAGRGLQLLFYSVGIGQISSEVPQNLSASRPQDRQFILSSKKLLLSDSGFYLCAWSVALAREQYFGPGTRLTVT.

The chain combines TRBV6-5 with TRBJ1-3, with TRBD1 as a possible D gene (5 bases). Trimming pared 0 bases from V and 2 bases from J, leaving 11 bases between. The CDR3 is 16 residues long. Germline V gene lookup returns CDR1 MNHEY and CDR2 SVGAGI. The CDR3 DNA is TGTGCCAGCAGTTACTCGGCAGGGAGTGCTGGAAACACCATATATTTT. Amino acid sequence: CASSYSAGSAGNTIYF.

The rearrangement links TRBV10-2 to TRBJ2-7, with 7 bases aligning to TRBD2. The CDR3 loop spans 16 amino acids. The trim removed 4 bases at V and 3 bases at J, leaving 12 bases unmatched. Germline V CDR1 and CDR2: WSHSY, SAAADI. This chain's CDR3 is CASSGLTGLVGYEQYF. In DNA form, the CDR3 reads TGCGCCAGCAGTGGCTTGACCGGACTAGTAGGCTACGAGCAGTACTTC.

This chain connects TRBV5-6 to TRBJ2-7; 10 bases map to TRBD2. The trim removed 3 bases at V and 7 bases at J, leaving 7 bases unmatched. From germline, CDR1 is SGHDT and CDR2 YYEEEE. The CDR3 is 14 residues long. CDR3 loop: CASSSGLASEEQYF. In DNA, the CDR3 is TGTGCCAGCAGCTCGGGACTAGCGAGTGAGGAGCAGTACTTC.

This chain uses TRBV29-1 with TRBJ2-7; D gene unclear. Germline V gene sequence: CDR1 SQVTM, CDR2 ANQGSEA. The V end was cut by 7 bases, the J end by 0 bases, with 7 bases between. The CDR3 is 11 amino acids. The CDR3 nucleotides read TGCAGCGCCGCCAGCTCCTACGAGCAGTACTTC. It codes for CSAASSYEQYF.

The chain joins TRBV5-1 to TRBJ2-3, with D tentatively TRBD1 or TRBD2 (5 bases each). With 4 bases removed from V and 0 bases from J, the gap between germline ends came to 12 bases. This CDR3 contains 15 residues. Germline lookup yields CDR1 SGHRS and CDR2 YFSETQ. The CDR3 DNA reads as TGCGCCAGCAGCCCGGACGGGACGAGCACAGATACGCAGTATTTT. This encodes CASSPDGTSTDTQYF.

In DNA form, the CDR3 reads TGTGCCAGCAGCTTAGAGGGGAGAGGCTACGAGCAGTACTTC. This gives the protein CASSLEGRGYEQYF. The chain links TRBV7-8 to TRBJ2-7, with D possibly called TRBD1 or TRBD2 (5 bases each). The CDR3 length is 14 residues. Germline loops: CDR1 SGHVS, CDR2 FQNEAQ. The ends were cut back, 1 base at V and 3 bases at J, with 10 bases in the middle. The full variable domain, with the rest looked up from reference TRBV7-8 and TRBJ2-7, is GAGVSQSPRYKVAKRGQDVALRCDPISGHVSLFWYQQALGQGPEFLTYFQNEAQLDKSGLPSDRFFAERPEGSVSTLKIQRTQQEDSAVYLCASSLEGRGYEQYFGPGTRLTVT.

This clone showed up just a few times. The chain is built from TRBV11-3 and TRBJ2-1, with D tentatively TRBD2 (5 bases). Germline values: CDR1 SGHNT, CDR2 YENEEA. V lost 6 bases, J lost 3 bases, and 12 bases lay in between. This CDR3 has 14 residues. CDR3 protein: CASSSGGGYNEQFF. CDR3 nucleotide sequence: TGTGCCAGCAGTTCAGGCGGAGGCTACAATGAGCAGTTCTTC.

This clone was seen just once. J is TRBJ2-2 and V is TRBV5-1; 9 bases map to TRBD1. Germline V lookup: CDR1 SGHRS, CDR2 YFSETQ. V lost 4 bases to trimming and J lost 7 bases; unmatched junction nucleotides: 8. This CDR3 is 15 amino acids long. The CDR3 protein is CASSPTTGGNGELFF. CDR3 nucleotide sequence: TGCGCCAGCAGCCCAACCACAGGGGGCAACGGGGAGCTGTTTTTT.